A single TCR beta chain is shown here with its context. Antigen unknown. V lost 0 bases, J lost 3 bases, and 11 bases lay in between. Germline CDR1 MNHNS, CDR2 SASEGT. The CDR3 has 15 residues. This sample stems from a study of beta chain features in type 1 diabetes. General study points: All four CD4+ subsets of Type 1 diabetes patients contained TCRB CDR3s that were moderately but significantly shorter. Whether HLA type influences TCRB rearrangement remained unresolved here.

Expressed TCRB transcripts were sequenced because the isolated RNA had all been reverse transcribed beforehand. Method: immunoSEQ multiplex PCR; TCRdb's copy keeps in-frame clones and lacks some. The table lists around 290,000 clones, about 8% of them singletons, with 0.9% to 1.2% in the top ten. The rearrangement uses TRBV6-1 and TRBJ1-2, with D perhaps TRBD1 (6 bases). The origin of this receptor is a woman aged 18-35 years in good health. Sequencing was carried out using central memory CD4+ T cells from blood. CDR3 loop: CASSEAPGAHYGYTF. The DNA of the CDR3 is TGTGCCAGCAGTGAAGCTCCGGGGGCACACTATGGCTACACCTTC.